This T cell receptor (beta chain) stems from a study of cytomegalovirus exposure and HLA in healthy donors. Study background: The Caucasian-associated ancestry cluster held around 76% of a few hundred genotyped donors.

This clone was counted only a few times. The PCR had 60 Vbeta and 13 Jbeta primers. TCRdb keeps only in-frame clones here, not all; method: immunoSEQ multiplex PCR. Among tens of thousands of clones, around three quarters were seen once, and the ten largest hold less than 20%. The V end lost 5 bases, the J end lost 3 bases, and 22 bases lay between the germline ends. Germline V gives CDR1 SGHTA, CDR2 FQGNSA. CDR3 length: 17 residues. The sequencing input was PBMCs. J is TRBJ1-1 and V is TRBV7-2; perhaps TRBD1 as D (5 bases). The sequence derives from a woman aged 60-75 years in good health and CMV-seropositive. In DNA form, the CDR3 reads TGTGCCAGCAGCCCACCCCGGGGGAGGGGTCGGGACACTGAAGCTTTCTTT. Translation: CASSPPRGRGRDTEAFF. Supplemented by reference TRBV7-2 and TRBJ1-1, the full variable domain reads GAGVSQSPSNKVTEKGKDVELRCDPISGHTALYWYRQSLGQGLEFLIYFQGNSAPDKSGLPSDRFSAERTGGSVSTLTIQRTQQEDSAVYLCASSPPRGRGRDTEAFFGQGTRLTVV.